This T cell receptor beta chain was profiled in a study of CD8 T cells in ankylosing spondylitis. Findings and limits, study-wide: It appeared that ankylosing spondylitis blood was characterized by a TCR beta motif of several highly homologous variants. Matched ankylosing spondylitis synovial fluid reportedly showed significant enrichment of disease-linked clones. In the blood and synovial fluid of reactive arthritis, some motif variants had been previously reported.

Using quantitative 5'-RACE with molecular barcodes, the authors made TCR beta libraries. MiXCR, run by TCRdb on the 5' RACE reads, gives a single entry per CDR3 protein. The sample lists some 54,000 distinct CDR3 sequences, 7.4% occurring once. CDR3 size: 14 residues. Per the germline V gene, CDR1 is LNHNV and CDR2 is YYDKDF (reference sequence). Trimming removed 3 bases at V and 4 bases at J, with 12 bases between. This clonotype occurred many times. As yet, its antigen is unknown. The chain combines TRBV15 with TRBJ1-1; D remains unclear. This TCR was recovered from a female donor with ankylosing spondylitis or in good health (not recorded which). Specimen: blood, either unsorted or a sorted T cell fraction (not recorded which). The CDR3 protein is CATSSGGPSTEAFF. For the CDR3, the DNA is TGTGCCACCAGCAGCGGCGGGCCAAGCACTGAAGCTTTCTTT.